These 12 T cell receptor beta chains came from one sample sequenced in a study of blood T cells in healthy people across ages (dated by TCRdb to between 2014 and 2016). Library preparation was by 5' RACE. TCRdb shows the sequencer as Illumina HiSeq 2500. A second PCR of about 6 to 12 cycles was run with a J-beta primer mix and a sample-barcoded 5' primer. TCRdb cleaned the public reads at Q25 with fastp, built clones with MiXCR and kept in-frame beta chains. Each CDR3 protein appears once, grouped with its most common genes and DNA. Present in this sample are 1.5 million to 1.8 million distinct CDR3 sequences, less than 45% of which were seen just once. The ten largest clones add up to about 4% of the sample. Sequencing was performed on blood. The receptors originated from a woman aged 18-35 years in good health.

This clonotype came up many times. The J gene is TRBJ2-3, the V gene TRBV12-3 or TRBV12-4; D is uncertain. V was clipped by 4 bases and J by 0 bases, with 8 bases between them. This CDR3 region has 14 residues. The CDR3 loop reads CASSSPLSTDTQYF. CDR3 DNA sequence: TGTGCCAGCAGTTCGCCCTTAAGCACAGATACGCAGTATTTT.

The V gene is TRBV20-1, the J gene TRBJ2-1; possibly TRBD1 for D (5 bases). Germline-derived CDR1 and CDR2 are DFQATT and SNEGSKA (reference sequence). V was shortened by 2 bases and J by 4 bases, with 12 bases between the two germline ends. This CDR3 contains 14 residues. Here the CDR3 reads CSARLRVRYNEQFF. The CDR3 DNA reads TGCAGTGCTAGACTCAGGGTGAGGTACAATGAGCAGTTCTTC.

This chain uses TRBV6-5 with TRBJ1-4, with 9 bases aligning to TRBD1. CDR3 length equals 14 residues. The germline CDR1 and CDR2 sequences are MNHEY and SVGAGI. Germline trimming cut 9 bases from V and 8 bases from J; bases unmatched to any gene: 10. The DNA for the CDR3 is TGTGCCAGGAAGGCCGGGACAGGGAGGGAAAAACTGTTTTTT. It codes for CARKAGTGREKLFF.

This chain joins TRBV27 and TRBJ2-2; D remains ambiguous. The germline V and J ends were trimmed by 6 bases and 2 bases, with 10 bases remaining between them. Germline assignment: CDR1 MNHEY and CDR2 SMNVEV (reference sequence). This CDR3 spans 14 amino acids. As DNA, the CDR3 is TGTGCCAGCAGCTCCGCGGTAAACACCGGGGAGCTGTTTTTT. Translated, it gives CASSSAVNTGELFF.

The chain employs TRBV9 and TRBJ1-2; D gene unclear. Trimming cost V 3 bases and J 8 bases, with 14 bases left between them. CDR1 is SGDLS and CDR2 is YYNGEE in the germline V gene. CDR3 size: 13 residues. The CDR3 is CASSGVPARGYTF. The CDR3 bases are TGTGCCAGCAGCGGAGTCCCAGCGAGGGGCTACACCTTC. The complete variable domain, with remaining parts taken from reference TRBV9 and TRBJ1-2, reads DSGVTQTPKHLITATGQRVTLRCSPRSGDLSVYWYQQSLDQGLQFLIQYYNGEERAKGNILERFSAQQFPDLHSELNLSSLELGDSALYFCASSGVPARGYTFGSGTRLTVV.

This chain connects TRBV27 to TRBJ1-2, with TRBD1 matching over 7 bases. Germline loops: CDR1 MNHEY, CDR2 SMNVEV (reference sequence). Unmatched junction bases numbered 3, after V lost 0 bases and J lost 2 bases. The CDR3 runs 15 residues. The CDR3 DNA reads as TGTGCCAGCAGTTTATCACTGACAGGGAACTATGGCTACACCTTC. Protein sequence: CASSLSLTGNYGYTF.

This sequence joins TRBV4-1 and TRBJ2-2, with D unclear. From germline, CDR1 is MGHRA and CDR2 YSYEKL. The CDR3 contains 14 residues. The V end was cut by 1 base, the J end by 7 bases, with 10 bases between. The DNA of the CDR3 is TGCGCCAGCAGCCAAGGCCTTTCTAACGGGGAGCTGTTTTTT. This sequence encodes CASSQGLSNGELFF.

The chain uses TRBV27 and TRBJ1-5; D remains ambiguous. Trimming stripped 3 bases from V and 5 bases from J, with 8 bases between. The V gene's germline CDR1 is MNHEY and CDR2 SMNVEV (reference sequence). There are 13 residues in the CDR3. The CDR3, as DNA: TGTGCCAGCAGTTTCTCCTTCCATCAGCCCCAGCATTTT. Its protein is CASSFSFHQPQHF.

The chain recombines TRBV29-1 with TRBJ2-1; 11 bases fit TRBD2. The J segment lost 7 bases and the V segment lost 7 bases, leaving 12 bases of the junction unmatched. This CDR3 has 15 amino acids. Looked up from germline, CDR1 is SQVTM and CDR2 is ANQGSEA. The CDR3 sequence is CSALLGLAGGNEQFF. CDR3 nucleotide sequence: TGCAGCGCTCTACTCGGACTAGCGGGTGGAAATGAGCAGTTCTTC.

The V call is TRBV7-2, the J call TRBJ2-3; TRBD1 aligns across 10 bases. CDR1 is SGHTA, CDR2 FQGNSA, per germline. The CDR3 is 17 amino acids. V lost 5 bases and J lost 4; bases outside the gene matches: 12. This CDR3 is CASSVGQGSRRSDTQYF. In nucleotides, the CDR3 is TGTGCCAGCAGCGTGGGACAGGGGTCACGACGTTCAGATACGCAGTATTTT.

As regards this clonotype: This could be a read error, since a much larger clone is one nucleotide away. J is TRBJ2-5 and V is TRBV29-1; TRBD2 agrees at 7 bases. The end of the DNA aligns better with TRBJ2-1, so the J call may be wrong. Germline lookup yields CDR1 SQVTM and CDR2 ANQGSEA. The CDR3 contains 13 residues. As DNA, the CDR3 is TGCAGCGTTGAACGGGCGGGGGAGGAGACCCAGTTCTTC. This translates into CSVERAGEETQFF.

This clonotype was observed a few times. The chain has TRBV20-1 and TRBJ2-1, with 9 bases identical to TRBD2. The trim removed 8 bases at V and 4 bases at J, leaving 9 bases unmatched. The CDR3 extends over 14 amino acids. Per the germline V gene, CDR1 is DFQATT and CDR2 is SNEGSKA (reference sequence). The CDR3 here is CSPRLAEVYNEQFF. CDR3 sequence (DNA): TGCAGTCCGAGACTAGCGGAGGTGTACAATGAGCAGTTCTTC.